Following are 7 T cell receptor beta chains from one sample sequenced in a study of Graves' ophthalmopathy and Graves' hyperthyroidism. Amplification of the TCR beta CDR3 regions used RNA transcripts (as template). First-round RT-PCR used HTBI primers; second-round multiplex PCR followed. MiXCR, applied by TCRdb to the multiplex PCR reads, yields one record per CDR3 protein. The profile shows about 400,000 distinct CDR3 sequences, roughly 21% of them singletons. Sequenced input: peripheral blood. Every receptor here comes from a woman between 18 and 29 years old with stable Graves' hyperthyroidism.

A few counts support this clonotype. The chain uses TRBV27 and TRBJ2-5; no clear D. Per the germline V gene, CDR1 is MNHEY and CDR2 is SMNVEV (reference sequence). This CDR3 is 13 amino acids long. Trimming cost V 1 base and J 4 bases, with 7 bases left between them. The CDR3 spells CASSLWLGETQYF. The CDR3 DNA is TGTGCCAGCAGTTTATGGCTTGGAGAGACCCAGTACTTC.

This clonotype was recorded many times. The chain uses TRBV12-3 or TRBV12-4 and TRBJ2-2; D may be TRBD2 (7 bases). The CDR3 has 15 residues. V was pared by 8 bases and J by 7 bases, with 20 bases between. The CDR3 protein is CASEWKGGEHGELFF. CDR3 nucleotide sequence: TGTGCCAGCGAATGGAAAGGGGGGGAGCACGGGGAGCTGTTTTTT.

The sample holds many counts of this clonotype. J is TRBJ2-5 and V is TRBV27, with 10 positions matching TRBD1. Germline trimming cut 4 bases from V and 5 bases from J; bases unmatched to any gene: 13. Germline CDR1 is MNHEY and CDR2 is SMNVEV (reference sequence). The CDR3 runs to 17 residues. CDR3 loop: CASSYATPGQGWETQYF. CDR3 bases: TGTGCCAGCAGTTATGCCACTCCGGGACAGGGGTGGGAGACCCAGTACTTC.

In this sample, this clonotype turned up many times. The V call is TRBV6-1, the J call TRBJ1-5; D ambiguous. The CDR3 is 12 residues long. V was shortened by 4 bases and J by 7 bases, with 8 bases between the two germline ends. Germline loops: CDR1 MNHNS, CDR2 SASEGT. The CDR3 loop reads CASSAPTQPQHF. The CDR3 DNA reads TGTGCCAGCAGTGCCCCAACCCAGCCCCAGCATTTT.

The J gene is TRBJ2-5, the V gene TRBV12-5, with 8 bases aligning to TRBD2. The CDR3 has 13 amino acids. CDR1 is LGHNT and CDR2 is FRNRAP in the germline V gene. J was trimmed by 5 bases and V by 4 bases; bases with no gene match: 3. The CDR3 region is CASGSGGEETQYF. For the CDR3, the DNA is TGTGCTAGTGGTTCCGGGGGGGAGGAGACCCAGTACTTC.

The chain is built from TRBV29-1 and TRBJ2-7; tentatively, D is TRBD1 or TRBD2 (5 bases each). Trimming removed 7 bases at V and 9 bases at J, with 28 bases between. Germline values: CDR1 SQVTM, CDR2 ANQGSEA. This CDR3 contains 15 residues. The CDR3 coding sequence is TGCAGCGCTATAACAACCCCCGGGGCTAGCCCTGGGCAGTACTTC. Residues: CSAITTPGASPGQYF.

The V gene is TRBV4-1, the J gene TRBJ2-5; D is tentatively TRBD1 or TRBD2 (5 bases each). Deletions cut 0 bases from V and 9 bases from J, with 11 bases between. The germline V gene has CDR1 MGHRA and CDR2 YSYEKL. The CDR3 spans 13 residues. The CDR3 region has the DNA TGCGCCAGCAGCCAAGATCTGCGAGGGGCCCAGTACTTC. This translates into CASSQDLRGAQYF.